Below, 28 T cell receptor beta chains from the same sample are listed, as sequenced in a study of blood T cell repertoires in COVID-19. TCRdb's table, derived via immunoSEQ multiplex PCR, lists solely in-frame clones and lacks some. Among fewer than 300,000 clones, about 93% were seen once, and the ten largest hold more than 0.95%. The sample consisted of PBMCs or T cells enriched from blood (not recorded which). Receptors originate from a woman between 25 and 40 years old who had recovered from COVID-19.

The chain is built from TRBV7-6 and TRBJ2-1, with 7 bases lining up with TRBD1. V gave up 5 bases and J gave up 4 bases; unmatched junction bases: 11. Germline V lookup: CDR1 SGHVS, CDR2 FNYEAQ. This CDR3 contains 16 residues. The CDR3 DNA follows: TGTGCCAGCAGCAACCCTACAGGGGTACCTTACAATGAGCAGTTCTTC. It encodes CASSNPTGVPYNEQFF. The whole variable domain, remainder taken from reference TRBV7-6 and TRBJ2-1, is GAGVSQSPRYKVTKRGQDVALRCDPISGHVSLYWYRQALGQGPEFLTYFNYEAQQDKSGLPNDRFSAERPEGSISTLTIQRTEQRDSAMYRCASSNPTGVPYNEQFFGPGTRLTVL.

V is TRBV7-2 and J is TRBJ1-1; 8 bases line up with TRBD1. The CDR3 extends over 14 amino acids. Per germline, CDR1 SGHTA and CDR2 FQGNSA. J was trimmed by 6 bases and V by 3 bases; bases with no gene match: 6. The CDR3 DNA sequence: TGTGCCAGCAGCTTTCAGGGGGCGTTTGCTGAAGCTTTCTTT. Protein: CASSFQGAFAEAFF.

The rearrangement uses TRBV24-1 and TRBJ2-2; D possibly corresponds to TRBD1 (6 bases). V lost 1 base, J lost 2 bases, and 10 bases lay in between. Germline V lookup: CDR1 KGHDR, CDR2 SFDVKD. The CDR3 has 16 residues. The CDR3 DNA is TGTGCCACCAGTGATTTAACCAGGGGAAACACCGGGGAGCTGTTTTTT. Protein sequence: CATSDLTRGNTGELFF.

The chain links TRBV18 to TRBJ1-4; 7 nucleotides align to TRBD1. Germline CDR1 is KGHSH and CDR2 is LQKENI. V trimming: 6 bases; J trimming: 5 bases; junction bases outside the gene matches: 6. There are 14 residues in the CDR3. The CDR3: CASSSGGGNEKLFF. CDR3 sequence (DNA): TGTGCCAGCTCCTCCGGAGGGGGCAATGAAAAACTGTTTTTT.

This clone was counted a single time. The V gene is TRBV10-1, the J gene TRBJ2-1, with 14 bases lining up with TRBD2. Germline V CDR1 and CDR2: WNHNN, SYGVQD (reference sequence). The CDR3 is 16 amino acids. With V trimmed by 3 bases and J by 10 bases, 8 bases remained unmatched. The CDR3 sequence: CASSDPGTSGRWEQFF. The DNA for the CDR3 is TGCGCCAGCAGTGATCCCGGGACTAGCGGGAGATGGGAGCAGTTCTTC.

This clone was seen once. The rearrangement links TRBV5-1 to TRBJ2-5; a possible D gene is TRBD2 (7 bases). CDR1 SGHRS and CDR2 YFSETQ come from the germline V gene. Trimming left V 0 bases short and J 0 bases short, with 15 bases between. The CDR3 totals 17 residues. In nucleotides, the CDR3 is TGCGCCAGCAGCTTGGAACCGGGGGGCCCGTACCAAGAGACCCAGTACTTC. Translated, it gives CASSLEPGGPYQETQYF.

V usage is TRBV29-1 and J usage is TRBJ2-3; a possible D gene is TRBD2 (7 bases). V lost 8 bases to trimming and J lost 1 base, with 19 bases between them. The CDR3 is 15 amino acids. CDR1 SQVTM and CDR2 ANQGSEA come from the germline V gene. CDR3: CSTTGTKGGTDTQYF. As DNA, the CDR3 is TGCAGCACAACAGGGACTAAGGGTGGCACAGATACGCAGTATTTT.

The gene calls are TRBV24-1 and TRBJ1-5; 8 positions match TRBD1. Germline lookup yields CDR1 KGHDR and CDR2 SFDVKD. V dropped 7 bases and J dropped 7; count of bases not matched to a gene: 8. The CDR3 runs 14 residues. The CDR3 loop reads CATSRQGTGQPQHF. In DNA, the CDR3 is TGTGCCACCAGCAGACAGGGGACGGGGCAGCCCCAGCATTTT.

The rearrangement joins TRBV5-6 to TRBJ1-4, with 7 bases fitting TRBD1. The germline V gene encodes CDR1 SGHDT and CDR2 YYEEEE. The CDR3 contains 14 residues. J was trimmed by 7 bases and V by 2 bases; bases with no gene match: 5. The chain's CDR3 is CASSLGQVGEKLFF. The CDR3 DNA sequence: TGTGCCAGCAGCTTAGGACAGGTTGGTGAAAAACTGTTTTTT.

The chain joins TRBV3-1 (or the pseudogene TRBV3-2) to TRBJ2-5; 8 nucleotides match TRBD2. CDR1 is LGHDT and CDR2 is YNNKEL in the germline V gene (reference sequence). The CDR3 is 16 amino acids. Trimming removed 3 bases from V and 4 bases from J; junction bases left unmatched: 10. CDR3 amino acids: CASSHTGGRARETQYF. CDR3 DNA sequence: TGTGCCAGCAGCCACACGGGGGGGAGGGCGCGAGAGACCCAGTACTTC.

The rearrangement links TRBV28 to TRBJ1-4; 7 bases agree with TRBD1. Germline V gene lookup returns CDR1 MDHEN and CDR2 SYDVKM. There are 17 residues in the CDR3. Unmatched junction bases numbered 15, after V lost 5 bases and J lost 6 bases. The CDR3: CASSLRQGTSWDEKLFF. CDR3 bases: TGTGCCAGCAGTCTTAGACAGGGTACTAGTTGGGATGAAAAACTGTTTTTT.

V and J are TRBV9 and TRBJ2-7; 11 nucleotides line up with TRBD2. CDR1 is SGDLS and CDR2 is YYNGEE in the germline V gene. Trimming at V came to 3 bases and at J to 7 bases, leaving 6 bases not matched to a gene. This CDR3 comprises 14 residues. CDR3 amino acids: CASSAVAGGGEQYF. The CDR3 DNA is TGTGCCAGCAGCGCGGTAGCGGGAGGGGGGGAGCAGTACTTC.

V gene TRBV5-1 combines with J gene TRBJ1-4, with 10 bases aligning to TRBD1. CDR3 size: 15 residues. Germline-derived CDR1 and CDR2 are SGHRS and YFSETQ. V gave up 6 bases and J gave up 8 bases; unmatched junction bases: 10. CDR3 nucleotides: TGCGCCAGCAAGATCGGGACAGGGGTTGGGGAAAAACTGTTTTTT. Its translation: CASKIGTGVGEKLFF.

This clone was recorded only once. The chain recombines TRBV28 with TRBJ2-3; 9 positions agree with TRBD2. Losses at the gene ends were 1 base for V and 5 bases for J; bases not matched to a gene: 7. This CDR3 spans 16 amino acids. CDR1 MDHEN and CDR2 SYDVKM come from the germline V gene. CDR3 amino acids: CASSLLAGVVGDTQYF. The DNA of the CDR3 is TGTGCCAGCAGTTTATTAGCGGGAGTGGTTGGAGATACGCAGTATTTT.

A single count supports this clone. The V call is TRBV6-6, the J call TRBJ2-2, with D possibly matching TRBD1 (5 bases). This CDR3 is 14 amino acids long. Germline CDR1 is MNHNY and CDR2 is SVGAGI (reference sequence). Trimming took 8 bases from V and 0 from J, leaving 10 bases between them. The CDR3 DNA reads TGTGCCAGCGTCCAGGGCCCGAACACCGGGGAGCTGTTTTTT. Its translation: CASVQGPNTGELFF.

J is TRBJ1-1 and V is TRBV14; D is ambiguous. Trimming shortened V by 0 bases and J by 0 bases, and 8 bases separated the two germline ends. Germline V gene lookup returns CDR1 SGHDN and CDR2 FVKESK. The CDR3 sequence is 15 residues long. The chain's CDR3 is CASSQDRRLNTEAFF. CDR3 DNA sequence: TGTGCCAGCAGCCAAGACAGGCGATTGAACACTGAAGCTTTCTTT.

The chain is built from TRBV28 and TRBJ2-1; tentative D call: TRBD2 (5 bases). V was trimmed by 7 bases and J by 0 bases, leaving 10 bases between them. CDR1 and CDR2 from the germline V gene are MDHEN and SYDVKM. The CDR3 extends over 14 amino acids. The CDR3: CASILGDSYNEQFF. The CDR3 DNA reads as TGTGCCAGCATACTCGGGGACTCCTACAATGAGCAGTTCTTC. Filled out from reference TRBV28 and TRBJ2-1, the complete variable domain reads DVKVTQSSRYLVKRTGEKVFLECVQDMDHENMFWYRQDPGLGLRLIYFSYDVKMKEKGDIPEGYSVSREKKERFSLILESASTNQTSMYLCASILGDSYNEQFFGPGTRLTVL.

The chain combines TRBV2 with TRBJ1-2; D may be TRBD1 (6 bases). The CDR3 sequence is 14 residues long. The germline V gene encodes CDR1 SNHLY and CDR2 FYNNEI. The germline V and J ends were trimmed by 6 bases and 4 bases, with 15 bases remaining between them. CDR3 in DNA: TGTGCCAGCAGAGTCAGGGGTGGTGGCTATGGCTACACCTTC. Protein: CASRVRGGGYGYTF.

The chain joins TRBV19 to TRBJ2-4, with 8 bases that match TRBD1. This CDR3 has 20 amino acids. Losses at the gene ends were 3 bases for V and 1 base for J; bases not matched to a gene: 17. Germline values: CDR1 LNHDA, CDR2 SQIVND (reference sequence). CDR3 amino acids: CASSIGGGTGGIMAKNIQYF. The CDR3 nucleotides are TGTGCCAGTAGTATTGGAGGTGGAACAGGGGGAATTATGGCCAAAAACATTCAGTACTTC.

This rearrangement joins TRBV11-1 to TRBJ2-5; 10 positions agree with TRBD2. The CDR3 spans 15 residues. Germline CDR1 and CDR2: SGHAT and FQDESV (reference sequence). V dropped 5 bases and J dropped 5; count of bases not matched to a gene: 8. The CDR3 DNA sequence: TGTGCCAGCAGCCCAGCGGGAGGGCCGAGGGAGACCCAGTACTTC. This codes for CASSPAGGPRETQYF.

The genes are TRBV7-2 and TRBJ1-3; D is perhaps TRBD1 (5 bases). The germline V and J ends were trimmed by 3 bases and 6 bases, with 18 bases remaining between them. This CDR3 spans 16 amino acids. Germline V gene lookup returns CDR1 SGHTA and CDR2 FQGNSA. CDR3 nucleotides: TGTGCCAGCAGCTTCACCGGGACTTTTCTTGAAAACACCATATATTTT. Amino acids: CASSFTGTFLENTIYF.

The V call is TRBV3-1 (or the pseudogene TRBV3-2), the J call TRBJ1-5; D may be TRBD1 (6 bases). Trimming took 2 bases from V and 4 from J, leaving 9 bases between them. The CDR3 length is 14 residues. Germline V gene lookup returns CDR1 LGHDT and CDR2 YNNKEL (reference sequence). This CDR3 is CASSQSRGNQPQHF. The CDR3 DNA is TGTGCCAGCAGCCAATCTAGGGGGAATCAGCCCCAGCATTTT.

In the case of this clone: This CDR3 is also generated by other DNA sequences in the sample. The chain combines TRBV28 with TRBJ1-5; 7 positions match TRBD1. Germline trimming cut 6 bases from V and 3 bases from J; bases unmatched to any gene: 5. Germline CDR1 reads MDHEN; CDR2 reads SYDVKM. There are 14 residues in the CDR3. The CDR3 bases are TGTGCCAGCAGGGAGACAGGGTCCAATCAGCCCCAGCATTTT. Its protein is CASRETGSNQPQHF.

The DNA for the CDR3 is TGTGCCAGCAGCTACCATTCGAACACTGAAGCTTTCTTT. It encodes CASSYHSNTEAFF. The rearrangement links TRBV6-6 to TRBJ1-1; no definite D call. In germline, CDR1 is MNHNY, CDR2 SVGAGI (reference sequence). The CDR3 runs to 13 residues. V lost 6 bases to trimming and J lost 1 base, with 9 bases between them.

The J gene is TRBJ2-3, the V gene TRBV3-1 (or the pseudogene TRBV3-2), with TRBD2 identical over 13 bases. V lost 5 bases, J lost 2 bases, and 4 bases stayed unmatched. Germline assignment: CDR1 LGHDT and CDR2 YNNKEL (reference sequence). This CDR3 is built from 16 residues. DNA of the CDR3: TGTGCCAGCAGCTCCGGGACTAGCGGGGCCACAGATACGCAGTATTTT. Protein product: CASSSGTSGATDTQYF.

This chain uses TRBV27 with TRBJ1-1, with TRBD1 matching 8 bases. The CDR3 totals 15 residues. V dropped 5 bases and J dropped 2; count of bases not matched to a gene: 7. CDR1 and CDR2 (germline): MNHEY, SMNVEV (reference sequence). The CDR3 spells CASSPGTGSNTEAFF. As DNA, the CDR3 is TGTGCCAGCAGTCCAGGGACAGGAAGTAACACTGAAGCTTTCTTT.

The chain employs TRBV29-1 and TRBJ1-4; D gene unclear. Germline V CDR1 and CDR2: SQVTM, ANQGSEA. This CDR3 spans 13 amino acids. Trimming pared 2 bases from V and 4 bases from J, leaving 8 bases between. The chain's CDR3 is CSVELRSNEKLFF. The CDR3 DNA reads as TGCAGCGTTGAACTGCGGAGTAATGAAAAACTGTTTTTT.

The V call is TRBV6-2 or TRBV6-3, the J call TRBJ2-1, with 8 bases identical to TRBD2. Germline assignment: CDR1 MNHEY and CDR2 SVGEGT. V lost 0 bases and J lost 8; bases outside the gene matches: 9. The CDR3 extends over 16 amino acids. CDR3 amino acids: CASSYSWGLGKDEQFF. CDR3 in DNA: TGTGCCAGCAGTTACTCCTGGGGACTAGGGAAGGATGAGCAGTTCTTC.